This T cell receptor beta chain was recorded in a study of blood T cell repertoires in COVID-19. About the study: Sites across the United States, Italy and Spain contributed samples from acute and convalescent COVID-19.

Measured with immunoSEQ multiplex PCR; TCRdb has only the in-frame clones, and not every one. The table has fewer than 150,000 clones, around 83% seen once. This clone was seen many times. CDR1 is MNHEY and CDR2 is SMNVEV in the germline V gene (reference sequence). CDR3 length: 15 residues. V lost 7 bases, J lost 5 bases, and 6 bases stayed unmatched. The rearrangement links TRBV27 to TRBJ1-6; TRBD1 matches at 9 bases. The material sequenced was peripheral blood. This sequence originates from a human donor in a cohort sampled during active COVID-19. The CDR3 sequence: CASNSGQGDNSPLHF. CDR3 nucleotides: TGTGCCAGCAATTCGGGACAGGGCGATAATTCACCCCTCCACTTT.